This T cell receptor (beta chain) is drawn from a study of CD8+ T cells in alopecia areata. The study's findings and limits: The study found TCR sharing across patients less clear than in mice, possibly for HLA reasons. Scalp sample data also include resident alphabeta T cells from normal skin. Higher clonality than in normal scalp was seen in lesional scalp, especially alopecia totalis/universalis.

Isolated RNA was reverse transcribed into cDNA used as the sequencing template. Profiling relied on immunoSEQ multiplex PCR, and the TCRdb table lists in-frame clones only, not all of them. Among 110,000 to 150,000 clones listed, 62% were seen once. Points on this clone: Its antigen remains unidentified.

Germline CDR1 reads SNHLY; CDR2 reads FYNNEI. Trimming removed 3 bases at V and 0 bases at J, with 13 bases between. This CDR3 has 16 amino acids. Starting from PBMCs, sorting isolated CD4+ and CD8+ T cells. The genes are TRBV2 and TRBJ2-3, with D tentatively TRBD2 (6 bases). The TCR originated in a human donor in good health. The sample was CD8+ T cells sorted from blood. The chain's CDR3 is CASSDSGGTSTDTQYF. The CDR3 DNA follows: TGTGCCAGCAGTGACTCAGGAGGGACTAGCACAGATACGCAGTATTTT.